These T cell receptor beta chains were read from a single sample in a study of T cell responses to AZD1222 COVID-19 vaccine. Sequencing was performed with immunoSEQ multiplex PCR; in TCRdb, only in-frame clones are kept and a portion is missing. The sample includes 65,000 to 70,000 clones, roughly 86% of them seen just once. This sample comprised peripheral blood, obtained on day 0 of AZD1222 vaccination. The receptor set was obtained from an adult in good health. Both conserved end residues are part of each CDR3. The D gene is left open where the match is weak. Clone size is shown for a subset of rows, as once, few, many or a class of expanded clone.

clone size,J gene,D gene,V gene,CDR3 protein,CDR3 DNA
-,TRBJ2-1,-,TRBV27,CASSQKGRGIYEQFF,TGTGCCAGCAGCCAAAAGGGGCGCGGAATCTATGAGCAGTTCTTC
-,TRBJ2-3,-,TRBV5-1,CASSFSGTSTDTQYF,TGCGCCAGCAGCTTTAGCGGAACTAGCACAGATACGCAGTATTTT
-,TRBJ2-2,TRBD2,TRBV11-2,CASSTLAGTGELFF,TGTGCCAGCAGCACCCTAGCGGGAACCGGGGAGCTGTTTTTT
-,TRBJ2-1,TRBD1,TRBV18,CASSQNTGTGNGEQFF,TGTGCCAGCTCACAGAATACCGGGACAGGGAACGGTGAGCAGTTCTTC
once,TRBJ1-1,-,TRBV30,CAWSSGQNTEAFF,TGTGCCTGGAGTTCGGGACAGAACACTGAAGCTTTCTTT
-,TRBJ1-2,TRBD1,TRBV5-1,CASSPGTGTGDYGYTF,TGCGCCAGCAGCCCCGGGACAGGGACTGGGGACTATGGCTACACCTTC
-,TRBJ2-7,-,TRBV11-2,CASSRSGPYEQYF,TGTGCCAGCAGCCGCAGCGGACCCTACGAGCAGTACTTC
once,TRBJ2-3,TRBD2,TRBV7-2,CASSMTSGSPDTQYF,TGTGCCAGCAGCATGACTAGCGGGAGTCCAGATACGCAGTATTTT
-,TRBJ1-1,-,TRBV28,CASSPGRMNTEAFF,TGTGCCAGCAGCCCCGGGAGGATGAACACTGAAGCTTTCTTT
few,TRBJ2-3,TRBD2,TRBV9,CASSRLAGEYTQYF,TGTGCCAGCAGCCGACTAGCGGGAGAATACACGCAGTATTTT
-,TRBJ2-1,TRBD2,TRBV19,CATTPGTSGHLEQFF,TGTGCCACCACGCCGGGGACTAGCGGGCACCTTGAGCAGTTCTTC
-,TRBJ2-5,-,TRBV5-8,CASNTRTDYQETQYF,TGTGCCAGCAATACTCGGACAGACTACCAAGAGACCCAGTACTTC
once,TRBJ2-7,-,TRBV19,CASSLPGGSYEQYF,TGTGCCAGTAGTCTTCCAGGTGGGTCCTACGAGCAGTACTTC
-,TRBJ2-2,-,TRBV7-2,CASRYDNANTGELFF,TGTGCCAGCAGATACGACAATGCGAACACCGGGGAGCTGTTTTTT
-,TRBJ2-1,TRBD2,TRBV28,CASSLGLAGGNEQFF,TGTGCCAGCAGTTTGGGACTAGCGGGAGGTAATGAGCAGTTCTTC
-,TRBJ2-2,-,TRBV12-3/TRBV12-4,CASTGQWTGELFF,TGTGCCAGCACGGGTCAATGGACCGGGGAGCTGTTTTTT
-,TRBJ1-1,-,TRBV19,CASPNAGLRTEAFF,TGTGCCAGTCCGAACGCGGGGTTGAGGACTGAAGCTTTCTTT
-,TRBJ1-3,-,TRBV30,CAWVGKAGNTIYF,TGTGCCTGGGTGGGTAAGGCTGGAAACACCATATATTTT
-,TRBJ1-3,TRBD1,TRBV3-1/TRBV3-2,CASSRGTASGNTIYF,TGTGCCAGCAGCCGCGGGACAGCGTCTGGAAACACCATATATTTT
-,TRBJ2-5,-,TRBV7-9,CASSWGILGETQYF,TGTGCCAGCAGCTGGGGCATACTGGGGGAGACCCAGTACTTC
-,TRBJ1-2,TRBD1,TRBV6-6,CASSKTGANYGYTF,TGTGCCAGCAGTAAGACAGGGGCGAACTATGGCTACACCTTC
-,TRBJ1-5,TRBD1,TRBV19,CASSNRGTSNQPQHF,TGTGCCAGTAGCAACAGGGGAACAAGCAATCAGCCCCAGCATTTT
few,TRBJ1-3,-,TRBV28,CARTAENTIYF,TGTGCCAGGACAGCCGAAAACACCATATATTTT
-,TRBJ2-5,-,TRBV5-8,CASSLVNLAGYQETQYF,TGTGCCAGCAGCTTGGTGAATCTGGCGGGGTACCAAGAGACCCAGTACTTC
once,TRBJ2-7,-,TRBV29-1,CSVRYSSYEQYF,TGCAGCGTGCGCTACAGTTCCTACGAGCAGTACTTC
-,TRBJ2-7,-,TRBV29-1,CSVELDYSYEQYF,TGCAGCGTTGAACTAGACTACTCCTACGAGCAGTACTTC
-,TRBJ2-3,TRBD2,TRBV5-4,CASSLKWLADTSTDTQYF,TGTGCCAGCAGCTTGAAGTGGCTAGCGGACACTAGCACAGATACGCAGTATTTT
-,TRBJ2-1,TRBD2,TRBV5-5,CASSQLAGDNEQFF,TGTGCCAGCAGCCAACTAGCGGGTGACAATGAGCAGTTCTTC
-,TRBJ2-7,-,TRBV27,CASSLVGSYEQYF,TGTGCCAGCAGCCTCGTGGGCTCCTACGAGCAGTACTTC
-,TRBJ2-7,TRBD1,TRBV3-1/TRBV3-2,CASSPGQGAGEQYF,TGTGCCAGCAGCCCCGGACAGGGGGCGGGTGAGCAGTACTTC
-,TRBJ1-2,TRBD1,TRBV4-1,CASSQARTGYGYTF,TGCGCCAGCAGCCAGGCCAGGACAGGGTACGGCTACACCTTC
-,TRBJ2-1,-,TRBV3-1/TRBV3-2,CASSQMGGDNEQFF,TGTGCCAGCAGCCAAATGGGGGGAGACAATGAGCAGTTCTTC
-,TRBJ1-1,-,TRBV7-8,CASSLEVRSNTEAFF,TGTGCCAGCAGCTTAGAGGTTAGGTCGAACACTGAAGCTTTCTTT
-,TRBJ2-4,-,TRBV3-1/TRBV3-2,CASSRPGRAGDIQYF,TGTGCCAGCAGCCGTCCCGGACGGGCCGGGGACATTCAGTACTTC
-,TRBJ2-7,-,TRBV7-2,CASSLSDGLYEQYF,TGTGCCAGCAGCTTGTCGGACGGACTCTACGAGCAGTACTTC
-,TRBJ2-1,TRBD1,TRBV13,CASSNDRAYNEQFF,TGTGCCAGCAGCAACGACAGGGCCTACAATGAGCAGTTCTTC
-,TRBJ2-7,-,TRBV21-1,CASSSRGLGSSYEQYF,TGTGCCAGCAGCAGCCGGGGACTGGGGAGCTCCTACGAGCAGTACTTC
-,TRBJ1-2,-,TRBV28,CASSPSGHQRYGYTF,TGTGCCAGCAGTCCCTCTGGACATCAGAGGTATGGCTACACCTTC
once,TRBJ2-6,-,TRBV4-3,CASSQRGGSGANVLTF,TGCGCCAGCAGCCAACGTGGGGGCTCTGGGGCCAACGTCCTGACTTTC
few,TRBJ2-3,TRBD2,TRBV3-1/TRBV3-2,CASNGGRELSPDTQYF,TGTGCCAGCAATGGCGGGCGGGAGCTCTCGCCAGATACGCAGTATTTT
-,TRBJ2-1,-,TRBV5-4,CASSLEQRILSYNEQFF,TGTGCCAGCAGCTTGGAGCAGCGGATCCTCTCCTACAATGAGCAGTTCTTC
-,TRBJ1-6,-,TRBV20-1,CSASDSNSPLHF,TGCAGTGCTAGTGACAGCAATTCACCCCTCCACTTT
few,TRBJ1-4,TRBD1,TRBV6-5,CASSWTGGREKLFF,TGTGCCAGCAGTTGGACAGGGGGCAGAGAAAAACTGTTTTTT
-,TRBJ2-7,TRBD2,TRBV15,CATSRAPRTSGHYEQYF,TGTGCCACCAGCAGAGCCCCAAGGACTAGCGGGCATTACGAGCAGTACTTC
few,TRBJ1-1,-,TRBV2,CASRGRQNTEAFF,TGTGCCAGCAGGGGGCGGCAGAACACTGAAGCTTTCTTT
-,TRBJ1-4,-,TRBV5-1,CASSPVVYGKLFF,TGCGCCAGCAGCCCCGTAGTCTACGGAAAACTGTTTTTT
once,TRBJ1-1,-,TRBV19,CASSIAHDTEAFF,TGTGCCAGTAGTATAGCCCATGACACTGAAGCTTTCTTT